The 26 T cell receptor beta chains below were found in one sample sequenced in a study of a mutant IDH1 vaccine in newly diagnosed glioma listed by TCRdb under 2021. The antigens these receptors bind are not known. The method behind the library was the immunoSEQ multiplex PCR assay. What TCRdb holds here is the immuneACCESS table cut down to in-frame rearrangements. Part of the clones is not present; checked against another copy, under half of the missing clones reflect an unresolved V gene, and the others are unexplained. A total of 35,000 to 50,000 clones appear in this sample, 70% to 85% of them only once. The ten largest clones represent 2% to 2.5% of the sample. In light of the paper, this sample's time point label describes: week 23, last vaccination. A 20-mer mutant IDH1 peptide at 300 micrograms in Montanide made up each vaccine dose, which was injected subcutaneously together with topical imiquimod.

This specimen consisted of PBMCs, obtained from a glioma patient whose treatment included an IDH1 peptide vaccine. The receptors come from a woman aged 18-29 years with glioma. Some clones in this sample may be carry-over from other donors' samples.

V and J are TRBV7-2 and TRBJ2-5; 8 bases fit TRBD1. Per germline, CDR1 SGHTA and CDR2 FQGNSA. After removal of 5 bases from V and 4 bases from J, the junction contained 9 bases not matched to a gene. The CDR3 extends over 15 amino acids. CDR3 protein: CASSPGQGKGETQYF. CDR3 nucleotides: TGTGCCAGCAGCCCCGGACAGGGAAAAGGAGAGACCCAGTACTTC.

DNA of the CDR3: TGTGCCAGCAGTTTAGCGGGAGGGGGAGAGACCCAGTACTTC. Encoded protein: CASSLAGGGETQYF. The chain couples TRBV28 to TRBJ2-5; 9 bases match TRBD2. This CDR3 is built from 14 residues. CDR1 is MDHEN and CDR2 is SYDVKM in the germline V gene. V trimming: 2 bases; J trimming: 4 bases; junction bases outside the gene matches: 2.

In nucleotides, the CDR3 is TGTGCCAGCAGTCAGTACAGGGGCGCGAACACCGGGGAGCTGTTTTTT. This sequence encodes CASSQYRGANTGELFF. The V gene is TRBV27, the J gene TRBJ2-2, with 7 bases lining up with TRBD1. In germline, CDR1 is MNHEY, CDR2 SMNVEV (reference sequence). The CDR3 is made up of 16 amino acids. The junction had 6 bases not matched to a gene; V was cut back by 5 bases and J by 0 bases.

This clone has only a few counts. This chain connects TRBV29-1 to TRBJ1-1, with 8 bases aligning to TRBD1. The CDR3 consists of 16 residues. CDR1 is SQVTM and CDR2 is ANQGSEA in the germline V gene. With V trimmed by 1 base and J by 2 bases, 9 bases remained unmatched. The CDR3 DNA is TGCAGCGTTGAAGGGACAGGGAGCCTAATTAACACTGAAGCTTTCTTT. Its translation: CSVEGTGSLINTEAFF.

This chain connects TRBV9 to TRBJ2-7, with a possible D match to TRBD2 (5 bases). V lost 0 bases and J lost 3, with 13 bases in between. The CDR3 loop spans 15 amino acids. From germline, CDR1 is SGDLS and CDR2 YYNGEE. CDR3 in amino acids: CASSVGGPGNYEQYF. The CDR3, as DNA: TGTGCCAGCAGCGTAGGAGGCCCGGGGAACTACGAGCAGTACTTC.

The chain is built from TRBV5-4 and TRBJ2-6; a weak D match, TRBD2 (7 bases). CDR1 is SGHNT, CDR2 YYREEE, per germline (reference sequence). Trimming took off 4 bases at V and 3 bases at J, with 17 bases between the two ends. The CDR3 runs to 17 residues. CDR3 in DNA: TGTGCCAGCAGCCAGAGGAATAGGGGGGGTGGGGCCAACGTCCTGACTTTC. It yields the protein CASSQRNRGGGANVLTF.

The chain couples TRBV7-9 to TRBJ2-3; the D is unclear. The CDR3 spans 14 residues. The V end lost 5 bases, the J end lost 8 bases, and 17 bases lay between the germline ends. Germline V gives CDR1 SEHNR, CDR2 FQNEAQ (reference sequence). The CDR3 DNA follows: TGTGCCAGCAGCCCACAGACGGTTGACGTTACGCAGTATTTT. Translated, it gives CASSPQTVDVTQYF.

The CDR3 DNA reads as TGTGCCAGCAGCCTCTGGACAGGATTAGATTCACCCCTCCACTTT. Translating gives CASSLWTGLDSPLHF. The genes are TRBV5-6 and TRBJ1-6; 7 nucleotides agree with TRBD1. This CDR3 is built from 15 residues. Germline V gene data show CDR1 as SGHDT and CDR2 as YYEEEE. The V gene end was trimmed by 4 bases and the J gene end by 8 bases; junction bases not matched to a gene: 9.

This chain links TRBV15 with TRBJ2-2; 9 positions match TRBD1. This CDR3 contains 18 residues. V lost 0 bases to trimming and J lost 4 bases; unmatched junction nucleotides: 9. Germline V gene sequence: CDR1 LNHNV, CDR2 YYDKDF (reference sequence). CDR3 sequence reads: CATSRDMGGTGFTGELFF. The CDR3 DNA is TGTGCCACCAGCAGAGATATGGGGGGGACAGGGTTCACCGGGGAGCTGTTTTTT.

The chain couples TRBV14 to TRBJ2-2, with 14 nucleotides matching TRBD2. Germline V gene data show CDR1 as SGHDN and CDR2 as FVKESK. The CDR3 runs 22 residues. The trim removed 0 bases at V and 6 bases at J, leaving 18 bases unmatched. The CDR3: CASSQDSLGTSGRRGSPGELFF. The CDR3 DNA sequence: TGTGCCAGCAGCCAAGATTCCCTCGGGACTAGCGGGAGACGAGGTTCCCCCGGGGAGCTGTTTTTT.

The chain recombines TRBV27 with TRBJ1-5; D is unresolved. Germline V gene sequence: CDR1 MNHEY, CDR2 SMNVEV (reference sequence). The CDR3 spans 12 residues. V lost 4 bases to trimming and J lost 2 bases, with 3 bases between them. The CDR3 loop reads CASSYGNQPQHF. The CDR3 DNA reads TGTGCCAGCAGTTATGGCAATCAGCCCCAGCATTTT.

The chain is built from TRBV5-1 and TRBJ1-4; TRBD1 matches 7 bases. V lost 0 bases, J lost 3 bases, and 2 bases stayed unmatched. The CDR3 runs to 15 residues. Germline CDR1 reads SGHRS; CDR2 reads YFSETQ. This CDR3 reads CASSLAGGANEKLFF. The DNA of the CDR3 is TGCGCCAGCAGCTTGGCAGGGGGTGCTAATGAAAAACTGTTTTTT. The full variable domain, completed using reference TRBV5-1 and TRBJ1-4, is KAGVTQTPRYLIKTRGQQVTLSCSPISGHRSVSWYQQTPGQGLQFLFEYFSETQRNKGNFPGRFSGRQFSNSRSEMNVSTLELGDSALYLCASSLAGGANEKLFFGSGTQLSVL.

CDR3 sequence: CASSRSGTGLYEQYF. CDR3 bases: TGTGCCAGTAGCCGGTCCGGGACAGGATTATACGAGCAGTACTTC. This chain connects TRBV19 to TRBJ2-7, with 8 nucleotides matching TRBD1. The trim removed 6 bases at V and 4 bases at J, leaving 11 bases unmatched. CDR3 size: 15 residues. CDR1 is LNHDA, CDR2 SQIVND, per germline (reference sequence).

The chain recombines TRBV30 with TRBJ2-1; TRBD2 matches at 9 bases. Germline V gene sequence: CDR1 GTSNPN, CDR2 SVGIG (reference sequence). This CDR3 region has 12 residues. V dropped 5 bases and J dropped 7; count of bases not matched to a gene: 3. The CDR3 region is CAWGSGRNEQFF. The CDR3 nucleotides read TGTGCCTGGGGGAGCGGGAGGAATGAGCAGTTCTTC.

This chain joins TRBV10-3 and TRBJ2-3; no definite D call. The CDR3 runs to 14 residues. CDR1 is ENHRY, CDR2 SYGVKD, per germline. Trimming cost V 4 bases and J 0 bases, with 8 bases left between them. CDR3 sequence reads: CAISVGTSTDTQYF. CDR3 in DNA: TGTGCCATCAGTGTCGGAACTAGCACAGATACGCAGTATTTT.

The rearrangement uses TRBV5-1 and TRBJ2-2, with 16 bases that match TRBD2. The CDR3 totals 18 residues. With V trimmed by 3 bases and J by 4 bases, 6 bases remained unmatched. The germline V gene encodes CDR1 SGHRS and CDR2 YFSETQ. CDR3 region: CASSWGLAGGPVTGELFF. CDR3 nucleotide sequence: TGCGCCAGCAGCTGGGGACTAGCGGGAGGGCCCGTCACCGGGGAGCTGTTTTTT.

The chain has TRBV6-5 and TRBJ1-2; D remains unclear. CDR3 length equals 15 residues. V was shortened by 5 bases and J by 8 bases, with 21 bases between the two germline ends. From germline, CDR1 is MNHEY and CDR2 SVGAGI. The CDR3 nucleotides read TGTGCCAGCAGTACTGCGGCCTTAGGGTCTGGCGGCTACACCTTC. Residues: CASSTAALGSGGYTF.

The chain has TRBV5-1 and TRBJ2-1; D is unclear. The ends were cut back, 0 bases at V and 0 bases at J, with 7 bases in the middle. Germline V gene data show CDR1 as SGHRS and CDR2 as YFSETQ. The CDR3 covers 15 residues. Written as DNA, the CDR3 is TGCGCCAGCAGCTTGGGTGGGAACTCCTACAATGAGCAGTTCTTC. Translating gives CASSLGGNSYNEQFF.

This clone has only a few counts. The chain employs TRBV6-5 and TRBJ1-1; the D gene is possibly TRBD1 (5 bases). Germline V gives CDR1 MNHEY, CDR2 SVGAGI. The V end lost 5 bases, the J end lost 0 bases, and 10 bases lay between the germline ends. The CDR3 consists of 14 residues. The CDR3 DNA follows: TGTGCCAGCAGTGGCAGAGGGGTGAACACTGAAGCTTTCTTT. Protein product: CASSGRGVNTEAFF.

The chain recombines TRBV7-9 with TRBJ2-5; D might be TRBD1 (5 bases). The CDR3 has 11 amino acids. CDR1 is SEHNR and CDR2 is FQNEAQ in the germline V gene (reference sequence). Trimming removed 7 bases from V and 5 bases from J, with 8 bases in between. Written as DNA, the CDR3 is TGTGCCAGCACCAGGGCCGAGACCCAGTACTTC. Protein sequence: CASTRAETQYF. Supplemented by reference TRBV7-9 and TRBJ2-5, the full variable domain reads DTGVSQNPRHKITKRGQNVTFRCDPISEHNRLYWYRQTLGQGPEFLTYFQNEAQLEKSRLLSDRFSAERPKGSFSTLEIQRTEQGDSAMYLCASTRAETQYFGPGTRLLVL.

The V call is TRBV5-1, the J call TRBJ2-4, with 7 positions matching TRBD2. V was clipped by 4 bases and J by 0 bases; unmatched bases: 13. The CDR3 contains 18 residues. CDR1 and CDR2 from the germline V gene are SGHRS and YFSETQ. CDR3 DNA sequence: TGCGCCAGCAGCCACGGTTACCTTAAGCGGGGAGCCAAAAACATTCAGTACTTC. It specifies CASSHGYLKRGAKNIQYF.

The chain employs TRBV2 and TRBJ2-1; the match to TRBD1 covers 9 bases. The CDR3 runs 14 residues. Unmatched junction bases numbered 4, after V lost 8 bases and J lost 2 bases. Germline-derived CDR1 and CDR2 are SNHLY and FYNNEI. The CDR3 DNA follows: TGTGCCAGCGGCCGGGACAGGGCCTACAATGAGCAGTTCTTC. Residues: CASGRDRAYNEQFF.

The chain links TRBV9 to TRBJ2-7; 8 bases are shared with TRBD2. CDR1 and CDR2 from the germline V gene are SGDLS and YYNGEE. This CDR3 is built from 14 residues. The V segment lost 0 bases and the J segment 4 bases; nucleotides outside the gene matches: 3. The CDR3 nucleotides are TGTGCCAGCAGCGTAGCGCTAGCGGGTTACGAGCAGTACTTC. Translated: CASSVALAGYEQYF.

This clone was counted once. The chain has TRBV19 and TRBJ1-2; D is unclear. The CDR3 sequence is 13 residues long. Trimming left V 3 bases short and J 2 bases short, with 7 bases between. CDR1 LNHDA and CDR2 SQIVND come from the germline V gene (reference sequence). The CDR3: CASSIESNYGYTF. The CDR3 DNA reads TGTGCCAGTAGTATTGAATCGAACTATGGCTACACCTTC. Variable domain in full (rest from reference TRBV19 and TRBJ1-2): DGGITQSPKYLFRKEGQNVTLSCEQNLNHDAMYWYRQDPGQGLRLIYYSQIVNDFQKGDIAEGYSVSREKKESFPLTVTSAQKNPTAFYLCASSIESNYGYTFGSGTRLTVV.

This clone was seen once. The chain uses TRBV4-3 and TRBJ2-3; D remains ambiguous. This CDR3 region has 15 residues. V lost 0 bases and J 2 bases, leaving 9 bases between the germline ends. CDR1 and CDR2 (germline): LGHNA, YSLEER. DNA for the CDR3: TGCGCCAGCAGCCAAGAGAACCCTATCACAGATACGCAGTATTTT. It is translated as CASSQENPITDTQYF.

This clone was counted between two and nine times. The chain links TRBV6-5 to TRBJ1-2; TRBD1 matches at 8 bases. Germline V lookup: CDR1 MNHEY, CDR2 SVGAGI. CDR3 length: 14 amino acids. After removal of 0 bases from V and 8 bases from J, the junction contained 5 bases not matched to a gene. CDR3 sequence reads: CASSYSQGARGYTF. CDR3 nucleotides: TGTGCCAGCAGTTACTCCCAGGGGGCGCGCGGCTACACCTTC.